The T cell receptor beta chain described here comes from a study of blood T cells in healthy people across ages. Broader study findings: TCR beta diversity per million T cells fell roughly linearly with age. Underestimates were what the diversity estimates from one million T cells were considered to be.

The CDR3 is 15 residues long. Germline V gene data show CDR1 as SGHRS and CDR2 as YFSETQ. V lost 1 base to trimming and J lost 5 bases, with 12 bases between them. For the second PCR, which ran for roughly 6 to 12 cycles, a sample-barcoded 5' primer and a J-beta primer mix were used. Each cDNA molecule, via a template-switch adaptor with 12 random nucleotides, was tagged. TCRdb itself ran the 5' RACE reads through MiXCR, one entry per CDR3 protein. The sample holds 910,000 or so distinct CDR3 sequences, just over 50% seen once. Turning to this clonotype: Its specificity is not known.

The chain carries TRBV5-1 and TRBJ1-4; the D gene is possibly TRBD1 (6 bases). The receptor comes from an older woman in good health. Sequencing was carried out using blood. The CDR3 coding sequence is TGCGCCAGCAGCTTGCGGGGGCGCGCCAATGAAAAACTGTTTTTT. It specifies CASSLRGRANEKLFF.